The subject of this entry is one T cell receptor beta chain. Assay: immunoSEQ multiplex PCR; the TCRdb copy retains only in-frame clones and omits some. Found here are some 720,000 clones, 70% to 90% of them singletons; the top ten hold approximately 0.011%. CDR1 and CDR2 (germline): SQVTM, ANQGSEA. The CDR3 extends over 16 amino acids. Trimming at V came to 2 bases and at J to 0 bases, leaving 7 bases not matched to a gene. The source of the sample is a study of shared T cell receptors in the human thymus. This sample also appeared in a second study, on human thymus T cells. As that study records: Usage of V and J genes appeared biased in thymic and blood repertoires.

This TCR was sampled from a boy under two years old with a congenital heart defect. The rearrangement joins TRBV29-1 to TRBJ2-3, with 8 bases fitting TRBD2. The sample consisted of thymocytes. Written as DNA, the CDR3 is TGCAGCGTTGAAACTAAGGAGCGGGGGAGCACAGATACGCAGTATTTT. Protein product: CSVETKERGSTDTQYF.